These 14 T cell receptor beta chains came from one sample sequenced in a study of shared T cell receptors in the human thymus. Some clones are missing from TCRdb's copy, which holds only in-frame ones; the method was immunoSEQ multiplex PCR. The data hold 550,000 to 800,000 clones, with approximately 85% observed a single time. This same sample was also taken into another study, of human thymus T cells.

Sequenced input: thymocytes. The receptors were sampled from a girl under three years old with a congenital heart defect.

This chain connects TRBV28 to TRBJ1-1; D unclear. Trimming shortened V by 6 bases and J by 2 bases, and 22 bases separated the two germline ends. Germline CDR1 reads MDHEN; CDR2 reads SYDVKM. The CDR3 is 17 amino acids. The CDR3 nucleotides read TGTGCCAGCAGCTTCCAAAGGGTCGGTCGGGGTAACACTGAAGCTTTCTTT. It translates to CASSFQRVGRGNTEAFF.

The CDR3: CASISYSNQPQHF. CDR3 DNA sequence: TGTGCCAGCATATCGTATAGCAATCAGCCCCAGCATTTT. The gene calls are TRBV6-1 and TRBJ1-5; no firm D call. The V and J ends lost 7 bases and 0 bases respectively, with 7 bases between them. Germline-derived CDR1 and CDR2 are MNHNS and SASEGT. The CDR3 is 13 residues long.

The chain is built from TRBV6-5 and TRBJ1-1; D call uncertain. Germline V lookup: CDR1 MNHEY, CDR2 SVGAGI. The CDR3 consists of 13 residues. The V end lost 8 bases, the J end lost 5 bases, and 15 bases lay between the germline ends. The CDR3: CASWAGWGTEAFF. CDR3 sequence (DNA): TGTGCCAGCTGGGCGGGCTGGGGTACTGAAGCTTTCTTT.

The chain couples TRBV29-1 to TRBJ1-2; TRBD1 is a possible D gene (5 bases). V was trimmed by 1 base and J by 4 bases, leaving 16 bases between them. Germline V gene lookup returns CDR1 SQVTM and CDR2 ANQGSEA. This CDR3 contains 15 residues. The CDR3 DNA reads TGCAGCGTTGAAGTAGGGGAAATAGAACTCTATGGCTACACCTTC. As protein: CSVEVGEIELYGYTF. The whole variable domain, remainder taken from reference TRBV29-1 and TRBJ1-2, is SAVISQKPSRDICQRGTSLTIQCQVDSQVTMMFWYRQQPGQSLTLIATANQGSEATYESGFVIDKFPISRPNLTFSTLTVSNMSPEDSSIYLCSVEVGEIELYGYTFGSGTRLTVV.

The V gene is TRBV7-9, the J gene TRBJ2-1, with 12 bases identical to TRBD2. After removal of 8 bases from V and 8 bases from J, the junction contained 16 bases not matched to a gene. This CDR3 is 17 amino acids long. Germline-derived CDR1 and CDR2 are SEHNR and FQNEAQ (reference sequence). CDR3 coding DNA: TGTGCCAGCCCTGGGCTAGCGGGGGGGCATCTAATCCATGAGCAGTTCTTC. Amino acid sequence: CASPGLAGGHLIHEQFF. The variable domain in full, with the rest retrieved from reference TRBV7-9 and TRBJ2-1, is DTGVSQNPRHKITKRGQNVTFRCDPISEHNRLYWYRQTLGQGPEFLTYFQNEAQLEKSRLLSDRFSAERPKGSFSTLEIQRTEQGDSAMYLCASPGLAGGHLIHEQFFGPGTRLTVL.

The chain joins TRBV27 to TRBJ2-7; perhaps TRBD2 as D (6 bases). Trimming took off 8 bases at V and 2 bases at J, with 10 bases between the two ends. Germline V gives CDR1 MNHEY, CDR2 SMNVEV (reference sequence). There are 12 residues in the CDR3. The CDR3 DNA reads as TGTGCCAGCTCACCGGGGGCCTACGAGCAGTACTTC. The encoded protein is CASSPGAYEQYF.

V gene TRBV5-8 combines with J gene TRBJ2-7; D ambiguous. CDR1 and CDR2 (germline): SGHTS, YDEGEE. The CDR3 is 15 residues long. Trimming shortened V by 0 bases and J by 1 base, and 11 bases separated the two germline ends. CDR3 sequence: CASSLGGGISYEQYF. The CDR3, as DNA: TGTGCCAGCAGCTTGGGTGGTGGCATTTCCTACGAGCAGTACTTC.

The CDR3 spells CASSSTGIHEQYF. As DNA, the CDR3 is TGTGCCAGCAGTTCGACAGGGATCCACGAGCAGTACTTC. V and J are TRBV6-5 and TRBJ2-7, with 7 bases matching TRBD1. This CDR3 has 13 residues. Per germline, CDR1 MNHEY and CDR2 SVGAGI. V was pared by 4 bases and J by 5 bases, with 5 bases of the junction left unmatched.

This clone was detected once. The gene calls are TRBV28 and TRBJ2-7; no reliable D call. V lost 7 bases and J lost 2, with 15 bases in between. Germline V gene data show CDR1 as MDHEN and CDR2 as SYDVKM. CDR3 length: 14 amino acids. CDR3 loop: CASIDCDSTYEQYF. The CDR3 nucleotides read TGTGCCAGCATAGACTGTGACTCCACCTACGAGCAGTACTTC.

This chain links TRBV5-4 with TRBJ2-7; TRBD2 matches 10 bases. The CDR3 extends over 15 amino acids. The V gene's germline CDR1 is SGHNT and CDR2 YYREEE (reference sequence). After removal of 0 bases from V and 4 bases from J, the junction contained 4 bases not matched to a gene. CDR3 region: CASSLASGGAYEQYF. In DNA form, the CDR3 reads TGTGCCAGCAGCTTGGCCAGCGGGGGGGCATACGAGCAGTACTTC.

The chain combines TRBV27 with TRBJ2-2; TRBD1 matches at 11 bases. V dropped 4 bases and J dropped 6; count of bases not matched to a gene: 7. The germline gives CDR1 MNHEY, CDR2 SMNVEV (reference sequence). CDR3 size: 16 residues. As DNA, the CDR3 is TGTGCCAGCAGTTGGACAGGGGGCCAGGGGGCCGGGGAGCTGTTTTTT. Protein sequence: CASSWTGGQGAGELFF.

This clone was seen only a few times. This chain connects TRBV10-3 to TRBJ2-2, with D perhaps matching TRBD1 (6 bases). This CDR3 has 15 amino acids. Germline V gene lookup returns CDR1 ENHRY and CDR2 SYGVKD. V was clipped by 2 bases and J by 3 bases, with 10 bases between them. The CDR3 coding sequence is TGTGCCATCAGTGAGCGAAACAGGGACACCGGGGAGCTGTTTTTT. It specifies CAISERNRDTGELFF.

The rearrangement links TRBV5-1 to TRBJ2-1, with 9 bases matching TRBD2. This CDR3 is built from 16 residues. V was pared by 3 bases and J by 2 bases, with 6 bases of the junction left unmatched. Germline V gene lookup returns CDR1 SGHRS and CDR2 YFSETQ. CDR3 region: CASSSGSGGPYNEQFF. CDR3 nucleotides: TGCGCCAGCAGCTCTGGCAGCGGGGGGCCCTACAATGAGCAGTTCTTC.

This chain uses TRBV6-6 with TRBJ2-7; 7 bases match TRBD1. Trimming at V came to 5 bases and at J to 5 bases, leaving 12 bases not matched to a gene. Germline V gives CDR1 MNHNY, CDR2 SVGAGI (reference sequence). The CDR3 is made up of 15 amino acids. The CDR3 region is CASSPIQGRLHEQYF. CDR3 DNA sequence: TGTGCCAGCAGTCCAATACAGGGGCGTTTACACGAGCAGTACTTC.